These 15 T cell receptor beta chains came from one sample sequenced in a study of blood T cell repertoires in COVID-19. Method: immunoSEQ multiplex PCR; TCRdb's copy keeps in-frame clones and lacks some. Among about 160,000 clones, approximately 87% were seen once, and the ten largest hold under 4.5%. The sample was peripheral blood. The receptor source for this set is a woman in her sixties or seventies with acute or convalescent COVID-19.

Written as DNA, the CDR3 is TGTGCCAGCAGCTTGAGACTAGCGGGAGGCTCGAGGACCGGGGAGCTGTTTTTT. This codes for CASSLRLAGGSRTGELFF. V usage is TRBV7-2 and J usage is TRBJ2-2; 13 positions match TRBD2. V lost 3 bases to trimming and J lost 5 bases; unmatched junction nucleotides: 9. Germline-derived CDR1 and CDR2 are SGHTA and FQGNSA. The CDR3 has 18 amino acids.

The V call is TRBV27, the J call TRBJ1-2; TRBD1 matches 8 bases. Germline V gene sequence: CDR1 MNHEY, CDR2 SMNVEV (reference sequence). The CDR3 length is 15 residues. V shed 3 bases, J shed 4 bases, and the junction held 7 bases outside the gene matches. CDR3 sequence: CASSFLGQGSYGYTF. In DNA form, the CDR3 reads TGTGCCAGCAGTTTCCTCGGACAGGGAAGCTATGGCTACACCTTC.

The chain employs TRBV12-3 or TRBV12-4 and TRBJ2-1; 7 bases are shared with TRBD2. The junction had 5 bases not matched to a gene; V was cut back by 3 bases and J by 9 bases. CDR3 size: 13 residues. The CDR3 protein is CASSFLRESEQFF. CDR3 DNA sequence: TGTGCCAGCAGTTTTTTGCGGGAGAGTGAGCAGTTCTTC.

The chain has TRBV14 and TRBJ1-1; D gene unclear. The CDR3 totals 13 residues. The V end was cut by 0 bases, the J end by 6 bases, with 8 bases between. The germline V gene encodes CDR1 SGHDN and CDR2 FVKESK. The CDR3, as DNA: TGTGCCAGCAGCCAAGATCTGAGAGCTGAAGCTTTCTTT. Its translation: CASSQDLRAEAFF.

The CDR3: CASSPLPGREQYF. For the CDR3, the DNA is TGTGCCAGCAGTCCACTTCCGGGTAGAGAGCAGTACTTC. The chain uses TRBV27 and TRBJ2-7; D is ambiguous. Germline V CDR1 and CDR2: MNHEY, SMNVEV (reference sequence). The CDR3 is 13 residues long. Trimming took off 5 bases at V and 7 bases at J, with 15 bases between the two ends.

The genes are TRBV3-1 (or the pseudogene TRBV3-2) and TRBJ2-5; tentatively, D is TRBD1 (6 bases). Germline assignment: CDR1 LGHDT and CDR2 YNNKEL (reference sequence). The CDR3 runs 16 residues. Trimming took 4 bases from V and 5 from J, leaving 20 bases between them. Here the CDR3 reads CASSPSNFGGRETQYF. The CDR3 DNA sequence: TGTGCCAGCAGCCCAAGCAATTTTGGGGGCCGGGAGACCCAGTACTTC.

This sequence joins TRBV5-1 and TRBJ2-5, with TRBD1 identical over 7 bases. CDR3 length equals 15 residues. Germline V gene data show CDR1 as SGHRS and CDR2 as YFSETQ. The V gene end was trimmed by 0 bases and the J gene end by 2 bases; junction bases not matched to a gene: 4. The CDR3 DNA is TGCGCCAGCAGCTTGGGGTGGGGACAGCAAGAGACCCAGTACTTC. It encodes CASSLGWGQQETQYF.

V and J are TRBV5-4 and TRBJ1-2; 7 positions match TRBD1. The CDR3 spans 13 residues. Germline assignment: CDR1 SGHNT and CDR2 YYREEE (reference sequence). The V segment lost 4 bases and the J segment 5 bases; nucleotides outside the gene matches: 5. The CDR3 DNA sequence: TGTGCCAGCAGCCAGGGACAGAATTATGGCTACACCTTC. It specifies CASSQGQNYGYTF.

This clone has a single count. The CDR3 loop is CASTEKWASNQPQHF. CDR3 bases: TGTGCCAGCACCGAAAAATGGGCTAGCAATCAGCCCCAGCATTTT. V usage is TRBV6-5 and J usage is TRBJ1-5; D remains unclear. CDR1 MNHEY and CDR2 SVGAGI come from the germline V gene. V was shortened by 7 bases and J by 0 bases, with 13 bases between the two germline ends. CDR3 length: 15 residues.

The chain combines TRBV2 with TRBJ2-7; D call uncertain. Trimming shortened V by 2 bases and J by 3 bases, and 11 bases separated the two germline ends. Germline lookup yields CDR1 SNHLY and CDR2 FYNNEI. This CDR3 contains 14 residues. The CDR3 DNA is TGTGCCAGCAGTGAATTGTCAGGTCGCTACGAGCAGTACTTC. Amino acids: CASSELSGRYEQYF.

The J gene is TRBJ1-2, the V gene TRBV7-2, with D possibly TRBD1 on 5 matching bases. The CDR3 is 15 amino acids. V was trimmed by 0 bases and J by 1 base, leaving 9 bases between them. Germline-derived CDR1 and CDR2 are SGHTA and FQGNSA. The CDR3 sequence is CASSLAGAYNYGYTF. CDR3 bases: TGTGCCAGCAGCTTAGCTGGGGCATATAACTATGGCTACACCTTC.

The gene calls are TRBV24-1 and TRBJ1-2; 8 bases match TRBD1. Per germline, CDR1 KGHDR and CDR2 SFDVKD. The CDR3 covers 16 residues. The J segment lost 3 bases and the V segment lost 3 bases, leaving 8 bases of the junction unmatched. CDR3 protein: CATSDGGGQEYYGYTF. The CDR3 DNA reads TGTGCCACCAGTGATGGGGGGGGACAGGAGTACTATGGCTACACCTTC.

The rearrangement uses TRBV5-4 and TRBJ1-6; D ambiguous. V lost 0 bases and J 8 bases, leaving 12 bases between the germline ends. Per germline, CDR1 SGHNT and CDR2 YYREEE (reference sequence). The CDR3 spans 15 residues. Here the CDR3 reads CASSLGVGRDSPLHF. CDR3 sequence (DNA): TGTGCCAGCAGCTTGGGGGTTGGGAGAGATTCACCCCTCCACTTT.

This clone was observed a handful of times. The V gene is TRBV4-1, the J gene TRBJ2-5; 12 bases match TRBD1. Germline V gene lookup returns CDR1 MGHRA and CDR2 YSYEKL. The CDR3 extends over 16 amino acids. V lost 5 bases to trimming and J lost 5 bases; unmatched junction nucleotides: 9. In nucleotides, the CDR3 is TGCGCCAGCAGCTATTCCGGGACAGGGGGCCCGGAGACCCAGTACTTC. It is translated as CASSYSGTGGPETQYF.

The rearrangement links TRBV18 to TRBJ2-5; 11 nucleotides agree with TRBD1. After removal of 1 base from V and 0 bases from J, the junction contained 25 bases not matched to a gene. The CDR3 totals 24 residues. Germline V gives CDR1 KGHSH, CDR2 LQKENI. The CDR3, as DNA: TGTGCCAGCTCACCACGGGCTGGGGTCGGATCGGACAGGGGGCGCGGAGAGTACCAAGAGACCCAGTACTTC. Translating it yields CASSPRAGVGSDRGRGEYQETQYF.